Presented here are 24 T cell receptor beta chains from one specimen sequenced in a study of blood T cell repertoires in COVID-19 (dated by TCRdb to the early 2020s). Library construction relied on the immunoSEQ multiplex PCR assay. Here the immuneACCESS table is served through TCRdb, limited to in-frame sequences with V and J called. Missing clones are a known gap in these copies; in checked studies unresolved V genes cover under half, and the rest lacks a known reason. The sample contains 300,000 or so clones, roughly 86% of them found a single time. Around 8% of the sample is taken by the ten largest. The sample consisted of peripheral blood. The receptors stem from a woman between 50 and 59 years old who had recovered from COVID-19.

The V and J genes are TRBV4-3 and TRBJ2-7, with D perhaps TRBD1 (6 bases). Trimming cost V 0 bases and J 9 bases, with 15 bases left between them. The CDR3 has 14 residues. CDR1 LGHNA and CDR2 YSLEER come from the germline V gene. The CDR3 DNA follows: TGCGCCAGCAGCCAAGAGGGGGCGGACGCTTGGCAGTACTTC. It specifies CASSQEGADAWQYF.

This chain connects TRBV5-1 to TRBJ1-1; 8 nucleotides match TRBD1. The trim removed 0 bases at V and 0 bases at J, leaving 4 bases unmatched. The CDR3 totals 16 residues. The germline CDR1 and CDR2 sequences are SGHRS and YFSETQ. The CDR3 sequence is CASSLVQGALNTEAFF. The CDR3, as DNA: TGCGCCAGCAGCTTGGTCCAGGGGGCATTGAACACTGAAGCTTTCTTT.

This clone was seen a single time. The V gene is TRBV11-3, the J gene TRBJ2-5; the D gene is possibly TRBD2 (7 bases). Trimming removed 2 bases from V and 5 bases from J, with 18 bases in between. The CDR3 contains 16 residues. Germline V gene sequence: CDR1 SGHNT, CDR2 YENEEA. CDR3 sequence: CASSLRGGGESETQYF. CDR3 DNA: TGTGCCAGCAGCTTACGAGGGGGGGGTGAGTCGGAGACCCAGTACTTC.

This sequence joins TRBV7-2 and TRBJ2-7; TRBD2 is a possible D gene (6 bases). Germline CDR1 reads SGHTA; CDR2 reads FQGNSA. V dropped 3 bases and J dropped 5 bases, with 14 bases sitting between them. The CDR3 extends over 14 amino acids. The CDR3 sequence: CASSLQGGMDEQYF. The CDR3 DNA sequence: TGTGCCAGCAGCTTGCAGGGAGGTATGGACGAGCAGTACTTC.

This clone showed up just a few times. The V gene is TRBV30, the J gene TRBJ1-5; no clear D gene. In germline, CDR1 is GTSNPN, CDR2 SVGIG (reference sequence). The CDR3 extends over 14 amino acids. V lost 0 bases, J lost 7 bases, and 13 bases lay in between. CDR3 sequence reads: CAWSVRLEGQPQHF. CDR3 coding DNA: TGTGCCTGGAGTGTAAGGTTGGAGGGACAGCCCCAGCATTTT.

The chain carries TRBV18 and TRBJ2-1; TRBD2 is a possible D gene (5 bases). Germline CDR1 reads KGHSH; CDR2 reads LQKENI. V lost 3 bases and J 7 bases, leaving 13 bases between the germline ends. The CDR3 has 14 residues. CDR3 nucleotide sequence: TGTGCCAGCTCACCGAATTTGTCGGGGAATGAGCAGTTCTTC. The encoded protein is CASSPNLSGNEQFF.

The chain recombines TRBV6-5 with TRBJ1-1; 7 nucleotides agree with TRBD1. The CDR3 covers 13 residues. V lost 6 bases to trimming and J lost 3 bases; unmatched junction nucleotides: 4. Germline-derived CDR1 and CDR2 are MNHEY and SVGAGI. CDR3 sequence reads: CASSRTGDTEAFF. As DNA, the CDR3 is TGTGCCAGCAGCAGAACAGGGGACACTGAAGCTTTCTTT.

The DNA for the CDR3 is TGTGCCAGCAGCAAAATATTCTGGGCCAAAAAGGAGACCCAGTACTTC. This translates into CASSKIFWAKKETQYF. This chain links TRBV21-1 with TRBJ2-5; TRBD1, the D gene given by the table, was not confirmed from the DNA. TRBV21-1 is a pseudogene segment. The CDR3 loop spans 16 amino acids.

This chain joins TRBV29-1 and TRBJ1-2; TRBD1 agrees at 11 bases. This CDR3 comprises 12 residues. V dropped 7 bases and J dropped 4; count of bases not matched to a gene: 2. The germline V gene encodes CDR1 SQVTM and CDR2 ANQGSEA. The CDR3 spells CSGTGGGYGYTF. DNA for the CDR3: TGCAGCGGGACAGGGGGCGGCTATGGCTACACCTTC.

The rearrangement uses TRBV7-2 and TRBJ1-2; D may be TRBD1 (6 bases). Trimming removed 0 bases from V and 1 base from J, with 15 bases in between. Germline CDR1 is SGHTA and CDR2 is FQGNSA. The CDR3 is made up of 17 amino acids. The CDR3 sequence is CASSLAPQQGLNYGYTF. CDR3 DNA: TGTGCCAGCAGCTTAGCGCCCCAACAGGGCCTTAACTATGGCTACACCTTC.

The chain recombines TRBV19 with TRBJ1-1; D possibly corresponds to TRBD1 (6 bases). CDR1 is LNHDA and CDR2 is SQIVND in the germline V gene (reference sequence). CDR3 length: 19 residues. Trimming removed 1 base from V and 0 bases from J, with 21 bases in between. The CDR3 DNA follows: TGTGCCAGTAGTATAGGGGTGACAGCAATTGGGGGCATGAACACTGAAGCTTTCTTT. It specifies CASSIGVTAIGGMNTEAFF.

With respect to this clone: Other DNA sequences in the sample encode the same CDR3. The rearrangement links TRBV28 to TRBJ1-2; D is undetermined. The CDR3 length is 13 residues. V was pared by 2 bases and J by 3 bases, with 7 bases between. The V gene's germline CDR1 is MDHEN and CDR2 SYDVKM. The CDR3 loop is CASSLGGHYGYTF. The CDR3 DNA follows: TGTGCCAGCAGTTTAGGAGGACACTATGGCTACACCTTC.

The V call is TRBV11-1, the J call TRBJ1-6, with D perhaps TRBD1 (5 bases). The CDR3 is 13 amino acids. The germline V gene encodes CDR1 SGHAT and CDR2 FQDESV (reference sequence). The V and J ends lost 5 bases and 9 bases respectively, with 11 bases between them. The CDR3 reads CASSPNRGSPLHF. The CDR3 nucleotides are TGTGCCAGCAGCCCGAATAGGGGTTCACCCCTCCACTTT.

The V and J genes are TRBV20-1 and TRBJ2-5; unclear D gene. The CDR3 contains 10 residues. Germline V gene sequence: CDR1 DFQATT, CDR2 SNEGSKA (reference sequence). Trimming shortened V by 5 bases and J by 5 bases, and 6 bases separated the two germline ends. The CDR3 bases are TGCAGTGCTGAGAGGGAGACCCAGTACTTC. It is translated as CSAERETQYF.

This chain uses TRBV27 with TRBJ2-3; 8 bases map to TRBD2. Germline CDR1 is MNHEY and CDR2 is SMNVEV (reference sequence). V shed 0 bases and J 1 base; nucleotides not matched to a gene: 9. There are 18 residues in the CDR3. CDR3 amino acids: CASSLSIPSGGRTDTQYF. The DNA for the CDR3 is TGTGCCAGCAGTTTATCGATCCCCAGCGGGGGTCGCACAGATACGCAGTATTTT.

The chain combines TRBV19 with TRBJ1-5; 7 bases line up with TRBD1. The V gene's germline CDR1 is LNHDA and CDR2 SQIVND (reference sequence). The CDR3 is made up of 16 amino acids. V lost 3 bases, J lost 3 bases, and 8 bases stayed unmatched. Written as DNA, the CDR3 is TGTGCCAGTAGTATCGTGGGCAGGGGGAACAATCAGCCCCAGCATTTT. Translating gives CASSIVGRGNNQPQHF. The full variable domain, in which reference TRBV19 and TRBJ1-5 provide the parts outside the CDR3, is DGGITQSPKYLFRKEGQNVTLSCEQNLNHDAMYWYRQDPGQGLRLIYYSQIVNDFQKGDIAEGYSVSREKKESFPLTVTSAQKNPTAFYLCASSIVGRGNNQPQHFGDGTRLSIL.

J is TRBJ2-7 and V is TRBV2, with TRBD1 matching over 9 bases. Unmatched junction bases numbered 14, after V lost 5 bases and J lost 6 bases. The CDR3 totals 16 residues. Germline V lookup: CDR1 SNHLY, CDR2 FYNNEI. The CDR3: CASSFHPGQGVSEQYF. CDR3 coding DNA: TGTGCCAGCAGTTTTCATCCGGGACAGGGAGTCAGCGAGCAGTACTTC. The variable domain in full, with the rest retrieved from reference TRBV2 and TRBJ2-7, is EPEVTQTPSHQVTQMGQEVILRCVPISNHLYFYWYRQILGQKVEFLVSFYNNEISEKSEIFDDQFSVERPDGSNFTLKIRSTKLEDSAMYFCASSFHPGQGVSEQYFGPGTRLTVT.

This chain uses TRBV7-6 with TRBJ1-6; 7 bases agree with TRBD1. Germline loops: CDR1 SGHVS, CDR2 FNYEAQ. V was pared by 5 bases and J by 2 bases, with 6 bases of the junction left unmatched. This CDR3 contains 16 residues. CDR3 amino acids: CASSPRTGTYNSPLHF. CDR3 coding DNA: TGTGCCAGCAGCCCCAGGACAGGAACCTATAATTCACCCCTCCACTTT.

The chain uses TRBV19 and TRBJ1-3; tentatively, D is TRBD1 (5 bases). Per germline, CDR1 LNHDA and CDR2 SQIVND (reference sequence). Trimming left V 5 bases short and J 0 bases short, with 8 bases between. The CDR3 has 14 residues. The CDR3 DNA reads TGTGCCAGTAGTGCGGACAACTCTGGAAACACCATATATTTT. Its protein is CASSADNSGNTIYF. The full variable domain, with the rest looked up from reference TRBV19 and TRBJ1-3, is DGGITQSPKYLFRKEGQNVTLSCEQNLNHDAMYWYRQDPGQGLRLIYYSQIVNDFQKGDIAEGYSVSREKKESFPLTVTSAQKNPTAFYLCASSADNSGNTIYFGEGSWLTVV.

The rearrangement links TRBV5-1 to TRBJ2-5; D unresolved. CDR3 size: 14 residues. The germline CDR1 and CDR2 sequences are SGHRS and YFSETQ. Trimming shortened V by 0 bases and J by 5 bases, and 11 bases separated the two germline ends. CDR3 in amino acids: CASSLAGVRETQYF. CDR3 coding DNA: TGCGCCAGCAGCTTGGCGGGTGTCCGGGAGACCCAGTACTTC. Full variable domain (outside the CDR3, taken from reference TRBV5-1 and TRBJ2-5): KAGVTQTPRYLIKTRGQQVTLSCSPISGHRSVSWYQQTPGQGLQFLFEYFSETQRNKGNFPGRFSGRQFSNSRSEMNVSTLELGDSALYLCASSLAGVRETQYFGPGTRLLVL.

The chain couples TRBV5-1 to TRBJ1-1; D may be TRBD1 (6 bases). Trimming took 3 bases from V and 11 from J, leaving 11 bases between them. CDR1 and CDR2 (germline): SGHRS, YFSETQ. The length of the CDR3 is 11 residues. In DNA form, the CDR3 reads TGCGCCAGCAGCTCAGGGGCATGGGCTTTCTTT. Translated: CASSSGAWAFF.

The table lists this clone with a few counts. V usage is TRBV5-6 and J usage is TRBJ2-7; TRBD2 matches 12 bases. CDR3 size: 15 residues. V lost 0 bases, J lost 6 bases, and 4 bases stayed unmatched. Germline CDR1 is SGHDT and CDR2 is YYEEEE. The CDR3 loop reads CASSLGLAGVSEQYF. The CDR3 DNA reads TGTGCCAGCAGCTTGGGACTAGCGGGAGTCAGCGAGCAGTACTTC.

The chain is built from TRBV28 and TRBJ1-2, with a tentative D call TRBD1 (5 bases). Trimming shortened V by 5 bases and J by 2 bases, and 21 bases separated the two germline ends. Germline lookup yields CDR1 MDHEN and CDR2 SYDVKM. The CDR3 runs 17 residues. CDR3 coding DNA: TGTGCCAGCAGTCCCGGGGGGGTACAGACCAAGAACTATGGCTACACCTTC. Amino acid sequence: CASSPGGVQTKNYGYTF.

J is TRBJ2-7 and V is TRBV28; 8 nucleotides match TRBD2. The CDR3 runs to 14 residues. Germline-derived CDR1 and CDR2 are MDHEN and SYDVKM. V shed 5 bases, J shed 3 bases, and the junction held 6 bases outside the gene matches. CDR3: CASSPGAGGYEQYF. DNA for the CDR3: TGTGCCAGCAGTCCTGGGGCGGGGGGCTACGAGCAGTACTTC.